This T cell receptor beta chain was recovered during a study of vaccination effects on CD4 cells after COVID-19. Whole-study findings and limits: Whether induced by infection or by vaccine, clones showed marked clonal contraction late after vaccination.

After expansion with viral peptide pools in the ViraFEST assay, antigen-specific CD4+ T cells were sequenced. CD4+ T cell isolation took place after 10 days of culture. Either the mRNA-1273 or the BNT162b2 vaccine was given to participants as two doses. Cultures used roughly 2.2 million PBMC per well, approximately 9.6 IU/ml IL-2 and roughly 10 ug/ml peptides. The assay was immunoSEQ multiplex PCR, and TCRdb's table has in-frame clones only and misses some. The sample shows about 66,000 clones, about 80% of them seen only once. On this clone: Its antigen is unidentified.

This receptor was obtained from a human donor who received a COVID-19 vaccine. The material was CD4+ T cells from PBMCs cultured with HCoV-OC43 spike peptides, obtained after COVID-19 vaccination. Subset specified: HCoV-OC43 spike overlapping peptide pool stimulation.

DNA of the CDR3: TGCGCCAGCAGCCAAGAGGCACAGGGCGGTAACTATGGCTACACCTTC. Translated: CASSQEAQGGNYGYTF. The gene calls are TRBV4-1 and TRBJ1-2, with D possibly matching TRBD1 (6 bases). Germline-derived CDR1 and CDR2 are MGHRA and YSYEKL. This CDR3 is built from 16 residues. The V end lost 0 bases, the J end lost 1 base, and 12 bases lay between the germline ends.